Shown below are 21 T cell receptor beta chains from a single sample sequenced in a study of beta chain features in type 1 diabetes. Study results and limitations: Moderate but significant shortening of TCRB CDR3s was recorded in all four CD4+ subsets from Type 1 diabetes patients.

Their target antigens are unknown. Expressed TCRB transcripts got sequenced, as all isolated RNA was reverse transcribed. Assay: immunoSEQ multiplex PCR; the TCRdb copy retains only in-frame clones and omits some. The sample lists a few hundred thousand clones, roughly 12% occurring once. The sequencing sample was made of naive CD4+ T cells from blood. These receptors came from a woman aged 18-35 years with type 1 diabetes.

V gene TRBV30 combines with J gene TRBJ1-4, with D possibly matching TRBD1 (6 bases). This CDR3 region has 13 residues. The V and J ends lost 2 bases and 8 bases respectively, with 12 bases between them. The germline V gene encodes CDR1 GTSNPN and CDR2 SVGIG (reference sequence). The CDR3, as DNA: TGTGCCTGGAGTCCCCAGGGGCCCGAAAAACTGTTTTTT. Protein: CAWSPQGPEKLFF.

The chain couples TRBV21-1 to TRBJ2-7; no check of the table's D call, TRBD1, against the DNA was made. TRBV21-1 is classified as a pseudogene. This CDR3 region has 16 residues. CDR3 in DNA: TGTGCCAGCAGCGATCCAGACGGGACACTTCGCTACGAGCAGTACTTC. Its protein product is CASSDPDGTLRYEQYF.

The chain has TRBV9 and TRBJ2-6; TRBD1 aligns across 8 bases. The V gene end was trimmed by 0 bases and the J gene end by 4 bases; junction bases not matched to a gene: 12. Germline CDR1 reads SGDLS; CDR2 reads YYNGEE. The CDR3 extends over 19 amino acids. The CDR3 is CASSVGLGDRWTGANVLTF. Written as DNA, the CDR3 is TGTGCCAGCAGCGTAGGGTTGGGGGACAGGTGGACCGGGGCCAACGTCCTGACTTTC.

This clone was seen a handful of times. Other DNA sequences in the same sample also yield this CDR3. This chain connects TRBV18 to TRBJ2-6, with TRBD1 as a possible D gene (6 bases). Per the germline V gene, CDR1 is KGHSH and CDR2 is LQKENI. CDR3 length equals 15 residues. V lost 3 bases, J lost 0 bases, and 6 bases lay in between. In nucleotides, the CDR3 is TGTGCCAGCTCACCCAGGGGCTCTGGGGCCAACGTCCTGACTTTC. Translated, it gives CASSPRGSGANVLTF.

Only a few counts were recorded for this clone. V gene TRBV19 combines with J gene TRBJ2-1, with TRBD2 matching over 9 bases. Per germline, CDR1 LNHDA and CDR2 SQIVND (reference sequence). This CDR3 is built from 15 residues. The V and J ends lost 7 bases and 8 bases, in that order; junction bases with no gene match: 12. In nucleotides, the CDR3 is TGTGCCAGTACCGCAGCGGGAGGCTTTATCTATGAGCAGTTCTTC. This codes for CASTAAGGFIYEQFF.

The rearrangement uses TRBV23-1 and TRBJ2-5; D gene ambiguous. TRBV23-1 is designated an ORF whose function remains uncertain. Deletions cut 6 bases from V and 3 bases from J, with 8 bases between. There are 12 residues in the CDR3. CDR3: CASSKTKETQYF. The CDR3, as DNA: TGCGCCAGCAGCAAAACAAAAGAGACCCAGTACTTC.

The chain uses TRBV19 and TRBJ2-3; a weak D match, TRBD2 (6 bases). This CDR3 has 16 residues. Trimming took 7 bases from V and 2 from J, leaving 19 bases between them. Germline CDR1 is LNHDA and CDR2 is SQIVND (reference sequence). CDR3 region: CASTDLRRGNTDTQYF. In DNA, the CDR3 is TGTGCCAGTACCGACCTCCGCCGGGGGAACACAGATACGCAGTATTTT. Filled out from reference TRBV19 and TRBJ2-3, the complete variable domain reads DGGITQSPKYLFRKEGQNVTLSCEQNLNHDAMYWYRQDPGQGLRLIYYSQIVNDFQKGDIAEGYSVSREKKESFPLTVTSAQKNPTAFYLCASTDLRRGNTDTQYFGPGTRLTVL.

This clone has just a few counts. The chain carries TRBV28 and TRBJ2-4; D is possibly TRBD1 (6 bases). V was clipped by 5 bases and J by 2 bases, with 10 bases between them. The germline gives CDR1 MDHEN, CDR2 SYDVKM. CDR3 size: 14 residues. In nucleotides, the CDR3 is TGTGCCAGCAGTCCTGGGACACCCAAAAACATTCAGTACTTC. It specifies CASSPGTPKNIQYF.

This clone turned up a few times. The CDR3 sequence: CASSISGYRNSPLHF. The CDR3 DNA sequence: TGTGCCAGTAGTATTAGCGGCTATAGGAATTCACCCCTCCACTTT. This chain uses TRBV19 with TRBJ1-6; no clear D gene. The CDR3 is made up of 15 amino acids. The V end was cut by 3 bases, the J end by 7 bases, with 13 bases between. The germline gives CDR1 LNHDA, CDR2 SQIVND (reference sequence).

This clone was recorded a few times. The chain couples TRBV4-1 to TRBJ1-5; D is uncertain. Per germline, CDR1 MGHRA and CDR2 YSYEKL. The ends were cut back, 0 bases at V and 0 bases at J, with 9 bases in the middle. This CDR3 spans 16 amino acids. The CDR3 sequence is CASSQEREGSNQPQHF. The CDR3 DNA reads TGCGCCAGCAGCCAAGAGCGGGAGGGTAGCAATCAGCCCCAGCATTTT.

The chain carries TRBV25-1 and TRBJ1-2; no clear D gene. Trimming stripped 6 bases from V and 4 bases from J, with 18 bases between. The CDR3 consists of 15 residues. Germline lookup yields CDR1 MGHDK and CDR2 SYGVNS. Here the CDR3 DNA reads TGTGCCAGCAGGCAGACCGGGGTGCCTGCCTATGGCTACACCTTC. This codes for CASRQTGVPAYGYTF.

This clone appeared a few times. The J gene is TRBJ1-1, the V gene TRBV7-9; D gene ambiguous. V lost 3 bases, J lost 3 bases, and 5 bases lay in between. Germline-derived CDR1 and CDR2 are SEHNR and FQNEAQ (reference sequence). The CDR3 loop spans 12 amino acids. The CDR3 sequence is CASSLRDTEAFF. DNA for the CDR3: TGTGCCAGCAGCTTGAGGGACACTGAAGCTTTCTTT.

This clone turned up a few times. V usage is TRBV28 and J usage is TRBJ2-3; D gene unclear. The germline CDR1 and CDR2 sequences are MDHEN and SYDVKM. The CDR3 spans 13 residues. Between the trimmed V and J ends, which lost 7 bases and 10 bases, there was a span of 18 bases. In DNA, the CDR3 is TGTGCCAGCACCGGGTCCCCGAGCCCTCCGCAGTATTTT. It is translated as CASTGSPSPPQYF.

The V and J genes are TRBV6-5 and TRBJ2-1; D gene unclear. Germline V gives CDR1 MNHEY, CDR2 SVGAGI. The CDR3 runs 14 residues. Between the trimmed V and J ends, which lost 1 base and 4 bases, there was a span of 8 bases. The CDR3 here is CASSYYARYNEQFF. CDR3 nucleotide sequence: TGTGCCAGCAGTTACTATGCTAGGTACAATGAGCAGTTCTTC.

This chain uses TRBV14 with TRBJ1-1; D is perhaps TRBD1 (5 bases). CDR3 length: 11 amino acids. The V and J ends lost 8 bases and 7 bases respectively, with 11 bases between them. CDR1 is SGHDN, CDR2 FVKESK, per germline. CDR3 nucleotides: TGTGCCAGCGGAACGGGGGGTGAAGCTTTCTTT. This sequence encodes CASGTGGEAFF.

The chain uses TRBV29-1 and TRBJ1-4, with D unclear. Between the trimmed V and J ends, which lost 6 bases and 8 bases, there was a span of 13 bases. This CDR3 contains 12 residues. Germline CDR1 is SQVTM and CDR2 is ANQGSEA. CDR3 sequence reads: CSVQSVQEKLFF. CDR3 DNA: TGCAGCGTCCAATCGGTACAGGAAAAACTGTTTTTT. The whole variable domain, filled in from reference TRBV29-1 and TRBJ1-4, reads SAVISQKPSRDICQRGTSLTIQCQVDSQVTMMFWYRQQPGQSLTLIATANQGSEATYESGFVIDKFPISRPNLTFSTLTVSNMSPEDSSIYLCSVQSVQEKLFFGSGTQLSVL.

DNA for the CDR3: TGTGCCAGCAGCTGGACTAGCACAGATACGCAGTATTTT. The encoded protein is CASSWTSTDTQYF. The chain has TRBV5-4 and TRBJ2-3, with D possibly matching TRBD2 (5 bases). Germline CDR1 and CDR2: SGHNT and YYREEE (reference sequence). The CDR3 is made up of 13 amino acids. V lost 3 bases, J lost 0 bases, and 5 bases lay in between.

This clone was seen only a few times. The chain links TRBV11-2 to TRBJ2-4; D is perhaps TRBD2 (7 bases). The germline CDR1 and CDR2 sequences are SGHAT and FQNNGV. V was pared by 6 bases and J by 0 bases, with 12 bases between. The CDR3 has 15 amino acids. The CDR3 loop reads CASSSGGLAKNIQYF. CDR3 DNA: TGTGCCAGCAGTTCCGGGGGGCTAGCCAAAAACATTCAGTACTTC.

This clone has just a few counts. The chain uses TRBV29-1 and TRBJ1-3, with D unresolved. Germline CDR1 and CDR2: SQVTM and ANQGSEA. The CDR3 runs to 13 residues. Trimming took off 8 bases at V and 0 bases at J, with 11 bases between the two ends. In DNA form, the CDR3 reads TGCAGCCTGGTAGGAGACTCTGGAAACACCATATATTTT. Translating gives CSLVGDSGNTIYF.

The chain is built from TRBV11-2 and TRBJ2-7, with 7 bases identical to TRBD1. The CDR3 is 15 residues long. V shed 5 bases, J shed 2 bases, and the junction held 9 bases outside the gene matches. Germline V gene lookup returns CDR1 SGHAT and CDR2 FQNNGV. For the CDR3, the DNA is TGTGCCAGCAGCGCGGCGGCCAGGGGGACCTACGAGCAGTACTTC. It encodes CASSAAARGTYEQYF.

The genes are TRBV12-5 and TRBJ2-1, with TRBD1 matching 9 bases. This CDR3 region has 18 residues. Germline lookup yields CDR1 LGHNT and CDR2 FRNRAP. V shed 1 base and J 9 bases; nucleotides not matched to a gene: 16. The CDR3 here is CASGLEEWDRAPWREQFF. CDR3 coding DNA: TGTGCTAGTGGTTTGGAGGAGTGGGACAGGGCCCCATGGCGTGAGCAGTTCTTC.